The rows below give T cell receptor beta chains drawn from one sample of a study of identical twins. TCRdb fed the 5' RACE reads into MiXCR, producing one record per CDR3 protein. This table has roughly 230,000 distinct CDR3 sequences, around 8.8% appearing once. The same data also contributed to another study, on yellow fever vaccine responses in identical twins.

Sequenced material: CD8+ T cells sorted from blood. Receptors originate from a young woman in good health. CDR3s include the opening cysteine and the closing phenylalanine or tryptophan. The D gene is left open where the match is weak. Rows give clone size only sometimes, using once, few, many, or a class for an expanded clone.

j_gene: TRBJ1-2
d_gene: TRBD1
v_gene: TRBV20-1
abundance: few
CDR3nt: TGCAGTGCTAGTCCGGGGACAGCATATGGCTACACCTTC
CDR3aa: CSASPGTAYGYTF

j_gene: TRBJ2-7
d_gene: TRBD2
v_gene: TRBV15
abundance: many
CDR3nt: TGTGCCACCAGCTCGACTAGCGAGTCCTCCGAGCAGTACTTC
CDR3aa: CATSSTSESSEQYF

j_gene: TRBJ2-1
d_gene: TRBD2
v_gene: TRBV11-1
abundance: many
CDR3nt: TGTGCCAGCAGCTTACTCCTCCCGGGACTACCTTCCTACAATGAGCAGTTCTTC
CDR3aa: CASSLLLPGLPSYNEQFF

j_gene: TRBJ2-7
d_gene: -
v_gene: TRBV28
abundance: many
CDR3nt: TGTGCCAGCACCCTCGGGGCAATTAAAACCTACGAGCAGTACTTC
CDR3aa: CASTLGAIKTYEQYF

j_gene: TRBJ2-1
d_gene: TRBD1
v_gene: TRBV7-9
abundance: -
CDR3nt: TGTGCCAGCAGCCCGGGACAGGGGGCTCCCTACAATGAGCAGTTCTTC
CDR3aa: CASSPGQGAPYNEQFF

j_gene: TRBJ1-6
d_gene: TRBD1
v_gene: TRBV6-4
abundance: -
CDR3nt: TGTGCCAGCAGTGTTGGGACAGGGTGGAATTCACCCCTCCACTTT
CDR3aa: CASSVGTGWNSPLHF

j_gene: TRBJ2-5
d_gene: TRBD1
v_gene: TRBV6-2/TRBV6-3
abundance: few
CDR3nt: TGTGCCAGCAGCTGGGATTTTGGACAGGGATTAGAGACCCAGTACTTC
CDR3aa: CASSWDFGQGLETQYF

j_gene: TRBJ2-5
d_gene: -
v_gene: TRBV4-1
abundance: -
CDR3nt: TGCGCCAGCAGCCGAAACAGGGAAGAGACCCAGTACTTC
CDR3aa: CASSRNREETQYF

j_gene: TRBJ2-7
d_gene: TRBD2
v_gene: TRBV20-1
abundance: -
CDR3nt: TGCAGTGCTGCGCTAGCGGGAAGCTACGAGCAGTACTTC
CDR3aa: CSAALAGSYEQYF

j_gene: TRBJ1-1
d_gene: TRBD1
v_gene: TRBV6-1
abundance: few
CDR3nt: TGTGCCAGCAGTGAGGAAATGACAGGGGGGAGCACTGAAGCTTTCTTT
CDR3aa: CASSEEMTGGSTEAFF

j_gene: TRBJ2-1
d_gene: -
v_gene: TRBV27
abundance: -
CDR3nt: TGTGCCAGCAGTTTAGGCGGGTATCAAGGAGATGAGCAGTTCTTC
CDR3aa: CASSLGGYQGDEQFF

j_gene: TRBJ2-3
d_gene: -
v_gene: TRBV7-8
abundance: -
CDR3nt: TGTGCCAGCAGCTTAGCAGGGATAGCTAGCACAGATACGCAGTATTTT
CDR3aa: CASSLAGIASTDTQYF

j_gene: TRBJ2-1
d_gene: TRBD2
v_gene: TRBV11-2
abundance: few
CDR3nt: TGTGCCAGCAGCTTAGAGGCGGGAGGGTCCCACAATGAGCAGTTCTTC
CDR3aa: CASSLEAGGSHNEQFF

j_gene: TRBJ2-7
d_gene: -
v_gene: TRBV4-3
abundance: few
CDR3nt: TGCGCCAGCAGCCAAGTTATGAGGGACGAGCAGTACTTC
CDR3aa: CASSQVMRDEQYF

j_gene: TRBJ2-7
d_gene: -
v_gene: TRBV11-2
abundance: -
CDR3nt: TGTGCCAGCAGCTTTTTCGACGAGCAGGCAGCTCACGAGCAGTACTTC
CDR3aa: CASSFFDEQAAHEQYF

j_gene: TRBJ2-2
d_gene: -
v_gene: TRBV14
abundance: many
CDR3nt: TGTGCCAGCAGCCAAGGATCGGACGGGGAGCTGTTTTTT
CDR3aa: CASSQGSDGELFF

j_gene: TRBJ2-7
d_gene: -
v_gene: TRBV12-3/TRBV12-4
abundance: few
CDR3nt: TGTGCCAGCGGGCGCCGTAGCCGCTTCCCGCTCGAGCAGTACTTC
CDR3aa: CASGRRSRFPLEQYF

j_gene: TRBJ2-1
d_gene: TRBD1
v_gene: TRBV28
abundance: few
CDR3nt: TGTGCCAGCAGTTACCAGGGGGATGGGGAGCAGTTCTTC
CDR3aa: CASSYQGDGEQFF

j_gene: TRBJ2-7
d_gene: TRBD2
v_gene: TRBV7-2
abundance: -
CDR3nt: TGTGCCAGCAGCTGGCTAGCGGGGGGCCTAGGCGAGCAGTACTTC
CDR3aa: CASSWLAGGLGEQYF

j_gene: TRBJ2-1
d_gene: -
v_gene: TRBV9
abundance: -
CDR3nt: TGTGCCAGCTCCCCCAGAGCGGGTCTCTCCTACAATGAGCAGTTCTTC
CDR3aa: CASSPRAGLSYNEQFF

j_gene: TRBJ1-1
d_gene: -
v_gene: TRBV29-1
abundance: many
CDR3nt: TGCAGCGTTGAAGATCTTGATAGGGGGACTGAAGCTTTCTTT
CDR3aa: CSVEDLDRGTEAFF

j_gene: TRBJ2-7
d_gene: -
v_gene: TRBV30
abundance: -
CDR3nt: TGTGCCTGGAGTGAGGGATACGAGCAGTACTTC
CDR3aa: CAWSEGYEQYF

j_gene: TRBJ2-3
d_gene: -
v_gene: TRBV20-1
abundance: -
CDR3nt: TGCAGTGCTAGAGTTCCCGATATTGGTCCAACCACAGATACGCAGTATTTT
CDR3aa: CSARVPDIGPTTDTQYF

j_gene: TRBJ1-1
d_gene: -
v_gene: TRBV28
abundance: few
CDR3nt: TGTGCCAGCAGTTTAAAATCGAGGTGGGCTTTCTTT
CDR3aa: CASSLKSRWAFF

j_gene: TRBJ2-1
d_gene: TRBD1
v_gene: TRBV20-1
abundance: few
CDR3nt: TGCAGTGCTAGCTCCCGGGACAGGGGTGACCATGAGCAGTTCTTC
CDR3aa: CSASSRDRGDHEQFF

j_gene: TRBJ2-7
d_gene: TRBD2
v_gene: TRBV5-6
abundance: -
CDR3nt: TGTGCCAGCAGCTTGGGAGGGACTAGCTCCTACGAGCAGTACTTC
CDR3aa: CASSLGGTSSYEQYF

j_gene: TRBJ1-5
d_gene: -
v_gene: TRBV6-1
abundance: few
CDR3nt: TGTGCCAGCAGTGTTGGGAAGGGAAGCAATCAGCCCCAGCATTTT
CDR3aa: CASSVGKGSNQPQHF